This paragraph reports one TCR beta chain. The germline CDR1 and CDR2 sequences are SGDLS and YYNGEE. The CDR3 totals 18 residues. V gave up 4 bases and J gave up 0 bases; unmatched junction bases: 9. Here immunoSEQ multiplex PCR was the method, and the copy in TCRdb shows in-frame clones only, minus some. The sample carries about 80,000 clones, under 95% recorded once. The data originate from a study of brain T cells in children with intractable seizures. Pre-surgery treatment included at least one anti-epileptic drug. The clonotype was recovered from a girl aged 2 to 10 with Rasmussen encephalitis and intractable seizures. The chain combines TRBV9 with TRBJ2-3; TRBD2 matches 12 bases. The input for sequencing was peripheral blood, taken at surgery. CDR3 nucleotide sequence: TGTGCCAGCAGCCAGACTAGCGGGAGAGTCCTTAGCACAGATACGCAGTATTTT. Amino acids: CASSQTSGRVLSTDTQYF.